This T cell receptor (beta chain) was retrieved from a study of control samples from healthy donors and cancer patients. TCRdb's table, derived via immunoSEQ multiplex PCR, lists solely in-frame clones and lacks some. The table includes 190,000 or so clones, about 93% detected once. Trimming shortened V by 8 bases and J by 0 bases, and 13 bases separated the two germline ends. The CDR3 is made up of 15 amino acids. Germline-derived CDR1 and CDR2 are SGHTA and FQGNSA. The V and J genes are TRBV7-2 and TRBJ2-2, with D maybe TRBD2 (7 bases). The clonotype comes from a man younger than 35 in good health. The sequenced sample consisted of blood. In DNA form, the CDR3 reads TGTGCCAGCGGGGAGGGGGGCGCGAACACCGGGGAGCTGTTTTTT. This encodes CASGEGGANTGELFF.